This T cell receptor (beta chain) stems from a study of T-cell reconstitution after alpha-beta-depleted transplantation in children. TCRbeta library preparation incorporated unique molecular identifiers. TCRdb used MiXCR to reprocess the PCR reads, holding one entry per CDR3 protein. This table has about 500,000 distinct CDR3 sequences, approximately 29% appearing once. This CDR3 has 15 amino acids. Germline CDR1 reads SQVTM; CDR2 reads ANQGSEA. Trimming removed 3 bases from V and 6 bases from J, with 20 bases in between. The count of this clonotype is one. The rearrangement joins TRBV29-1 to TRBJ2-5; either TRBD1 or TRBD2 may fit D (8 bases each). The sequenced sample was PBMCs from the stem cell graft donor, obtained from the stem cell graft. This clonotype was sampled from a human donor who donated a stem cell graft to a child with aplastic anemia. CDR3 amino acids: CSVEAGGGGRQTQYF. In DNA, the CDR3 is TGCAGCGTTGAGGCAGGGGGCGGGGGGCGGCAGACCCAGTACTTC.